These 10 T cell receptor beta chains came from one sample sequenced in a study of T-cell memory formation after mild COVID-19. TCRdb ran MiXCR on the 5' RACE reads and lists one entry per CDR3 protein. The sample lists over 95,000 distinct CDR3 sequences; around a fifth were seen once. Specimen: PBMCs or a T cell subset sorted from them (not recorded which). These receptors all stem from a man between 18 and 29 years old who had mild COVID-19 (a few samples of this study predate the infection). Cell type and time point are not known.

The chain couples TRBV4-3 to TRBJ1-2; 8 positions match TRBD1. Germline CDR1 and CDR2: LGHNA and YSLEER. Trimming at V came to 0 bases and at J to 10 bases, leaving 7 bases not matched to a gene. The CDR3 consists of 14 residues. DNA for the CDR3: TGCGCCAGCAGCCAAGATAGGGGGGACAGGTCCTACACCTTC. Its protein is CASSQDRGDRSYTF.

The V call is TRBV6-2 or TRBV6-3, the J call TRBJ2-3, with TRBD2 identical over 7 bases. Trimming removed 2 bases from V and 2 bases from J; junction bases left unmatched: 4. The CDR3 runs 15 residues. The V gene's germline CDR1 is MNHEY and CDR2 SVGEGT. Here the CDR3 DNA reads TGTGCCAGCAGTTACGCGGGGGTGAACACAGATACGCAGTATTTT. Its translation is CASSYAGVNTDTQYF.

J is TRBJ2-2 and V is TRBV11-2; TRBD2 aligns across 8 bases. Germline CDR1 is SGHAT and CDR2 is FQNNGV. With 8 bases clipped from V and 0 bases from J, the junction kept 5 bases outside the gene matches. The CDR3 is 15 residues long. CDR3 nucleotides: TGTGCCAGCGCAGGCGGGGGGCCGAACACCGGGGAGCTGTTTTTT. Encoded protein: CASAGGGPNTGELFF. Combining the CDR3 with reference TRBV11-2 and TRBJ2-2 gives the whole variable domain EAGVAQSPRYKIIEKRQSVAFWCNPISGHATLYWYQQILGQGPKLLIQFQNNGVVDDSQLPKDRFSAERLKGVDSTLKIQPAKLEDSAVYLCASAGGGPNTGELFFGEGSRLTVL.

V is TRBV10-1 and J is TRBJ2-3, with D possibly TRBD2 on 6 matching bases. Looked up from germline, CDR1 is WNHNN and CDR2 is SYGVQD (reference sequence). V lost 4 bases, J lost 4 bases, and 12 bases lay in between. This CDR3 has 14 residues. CDR3 sequence (DNA): TGCGCCAGCAGTGGACTAGGGGCCTCAGATACGCAGTATTTT. Translated, it gives CASSGLGASDTQYF.

In its sample, this clonotype was seen a few times. The chain couples TRBV12-3 or TRBV12-4 to TRBJ2-1, with D maybe TRBD1 (7 bases). CDR3 length: 15 amino acids. The V end lost 2 bases, the J end lost 0 bases, and 8 bases lay between the germline ends. DNA for the CDR3: TGTGCCAGCAGTTTACAGGGGGGCTCCTACAATGAGCAGTTCTTC. Its protein is CASSLQGGSYNEQFF.

The chain employs TRBV25-1 and TRBJ1-6; D is unresolved. The V and J ends lost 2 bases and 9 bases respectively, with 5 bases between them. Germline CDR1 MGHDK, CDR2 SYGVNS. There are 12 residues in the CDR3. The CDR3 protein is CASSEGSSPLHF. The CDR3, as DNA: TGTGCCAGCAGTGAAGGGAGTTCACCCCTCCACTTT.

This clonotype has only a few counts. The chain recombines TRBV10-3 with TRBJ2-7; a possible D gene is TRBD2 (5 bases). Trimming pared 2 bases from V and 5 bases from J, leaving 13 bases between. This CDR3 region has 14 residues. CDR1 is ENHRY, CDR2 SYGVKD, per germline. The CDR3 sequence is CAISEHLGADEQYF. The CDR3 bases are TGTGCCATCAGTGAGCACCTCGGAGCGGACGAGCAGTACTTC.

This sequence joins TRBV20-1 and TRBJ2-1; D is possibly TRBD1 (5 bases). The germline gives CDR1 DFQATT, CDR2 SNEGSKA (reference sequence). With 1 base removed from V and 0 bases from J, the gap between germline ends came to 10 bases. CDR3 size: 15 residues. The CDR3 spells CSARVQGGSYNEQFF. The CDR3 DNA follows: TGCAGTGCTAGAGTTCAGGGCGGCTCCTACAATGAGCAGTTCTTC.

This chain joins TRBV4-1 and TRBJ1-2, with no clear D. V lost 0 bases and J 4 bases, leaving 9 bases between the germline ends. This CDR3 spans 14 amino acids. Germline CDR1 and CDR2: MGHRA and YSYEKL. The CDR3, as DNA: TGCGCCAGCAGCCAAGATAATGGACCCTATGGCTACACCTTC. Translated, it gives CASSQDNGPYGYTF.

This clonotype has a handful of counts. CDR3 sequence (DNA): TGTGCCAGCAGCCCAAGGGACAGCCCCCCTTACGAGCAGTACTTC. Its translation is CASSPRDSPPYEQYF. The chain couples TRBV7-9 to TRBJ2-7, with 7 nucleotides matching TRBD1. V trimming: 5 bases; J trimming: 4 bases; junction bases outside the gene matches: 11. Germline CDR1 and CDR2: SEHNR and FQNEAQ (reference sequence). This CDR3 has 15 residues.